The subject of this entry is one TCR beta chain. Trimming stripped 2 bases from V and 2 bases from J, with 10 bases between. Germline V CDR1 and CDR2: SEHNR, FQNEAQ (reference sequence). The CDR3 sequence is 15 residues long. These data are taken from a study of blood T cell repertoires in COVID-19. Study-wide background: COVID-19 samples collected from the United States, Italy and Spain covered acute and convalescent phases. Sources were T cells, B-cell-depleted T cells, or PBMCs; the material itself was cDNA or gDNA.

Under the authors' procedure: Reference gene primer amplification gave nucleated cell count estimates. Libraries were prepared by immunoSEQ multiplex PCR; TCRdb keeps only in-frame clonotypes and omits some of them. From that table come the V and J calls and clone size; the DNA was used to work out D and trimming. The repertoire holds over 150,000 clones, with around 84% as singletons. This TCR derives from a man older than 75 with acute or convalescent COVID-19. Sequencing used peripheral blood. This chain joins TRBV7-9 and TRBJ2-1, with a weak D call TRBD2 (5 bases). The CDR3 region has the DNA TGTGCCAGCAGCTTATTGAGAGGGACCTACAATGAGCAGTTCTTC. Protein sequence: CASSLLRGTYNEQFF.